Shown below are 11 T cell receptor beta chains from a single sample sequenced in a study of CD8 T cells in Susac syndrome. Random-hexamer reverse transcription was applied to roughly 0.5 to 1 ug RNA. Each CDR3 protein is one row after TCRdb ran MiXCR on the immunoSEQ multiplex PCR reads. This sample has some 140,000 distinct CDR3 sequences, with around 91% found just once. Sequencing used CD8+ T cells from PBMCs. The receptor source for this set is a human donor with multiple sclerosis.

The chain has TRBV4-1 and TRBJ1-1, with D unclear. With 1 base removed from V and 6 bases from J, the gap between germline ends came to 18 bases. CDR3 length equals 16 residues. Germline CDR1 reads MGHRA; CDR2 reads YSYEKL. CDR3 nucleotide sequence: TGCGCCAGCAGCCAAGCTAGAGTGACCTTGAGACCTGAAGCTTTCTTT. This sequence encodes CASSQARVTLRPEAFF.

This chain uses TRBV3-1 with TRBJ2-1, with 10 nucleotides matching TRBD2. Germline values: CDR1 LGHDT, CDR2 YNNKEL (reference sequence). Trimming removed 0 bases from V and 2 bases from J; junction bases left unmatched: 13. The CDR3 consists of 20 residues. Here the CDR3 reads CASSQEILAGVTETYNEQFF. The CDR3 DNA reads as TGTGCCAGCAGCCAAGAGATTCTAGCGGGAGTGACGGAGACCTACAATGAGCAGTTCTTC.

This rearrangement joins TRBV30 to TRBJ1-1; D perhaps matches TRBD1 (5 bases). The germline V gene encodes CDR1 GTSNPN and CDR2 SVGIG (reference sequence). The CDR3 spans 13 residues. V was trimmed by 0 bases and J by 4 bases, leaving 9 bases between them. This CDR3 is CAWSVQEGTEAFF. Here the CDR3 DNA reads TGTGCCTGGAGTGTACAGGAGGGCACTGAAGCTTTCTTT.

The chain employs TRBV27 and TRBJ2-7, with D perhaps TRBD1 (7 bases). CDR3 length: 12 amino acids. V was clipped by 5 bases and J by 7 bases, with 12 bases between them. Germline CDR1 reads MNHEY; CDR2 reads SMNVEV (reference sequence). CDR3 sequence: CASSTQGGEQYF. In DNA form, the CDR3 reads TGTGCCAGCAGTACCCAGGGGGGAGAGCAGTACTTC.

In DNA form, the CDR3 reads TGTGCCAGCAGCTTGGGCCCGGGATTCGGGGCGTCCGGGGAGCTGTTTTTT. The encoded protein is CASSLGPGFGASGELFF. V and J are TRBV7-7 and TRBJ2-2; possibly TRBD1 or TRBD2 for D (5 bases each). There are 17 residues in the CDR3. CDR1 is SSHAT and CDR2 is FNYEAQ in the germline V gene (reference sequence). V was trimmed by 3 bases and J by 6 bases, leaving 20 bases between them.

V usage is TRBV20-1 and J usage is TRBJ1-1; D remains ambiguous. With 3 bases removed from V and 2 bases from J, the gap between germline ends came to 7 bases. CDR1 is DFQATT, CDR2 SNEGSKA, per germline (reference sequence). CDR3 length equals 12 residues. CDR3 in amino acids: CSARPENTEAFF. CDR3 DNA sequence: TGCAGTGCTAGGCCCGAAAACACTGAAGCTTTCTTT.

The chain uses TRBV29-1 and TRBJ2-1; weak D call: TRBD1 (5 bases). The CDR3 spans 10 residues. Germline assignment: CDR1 SQVTM and CDR2 ANQGSEA. The V end was cut by 5 bases, the J end by 12 bases, with 11 bases between. The CDR3 nucleotides are TGCAGCGTTCCAGGGATGGGGCAGTTCTTC. Translating it yields CSVPGMGQFF.

The rearrangement uses TRBV6-6 and TRBJ1-1; perhaps TRBD1 as D (5 bases). The germline V gene has CDR1 MNHNY and CDR2 SVGAGI (reference sequence). There are 13 residues in the CDR3. Trimming took off 6 bases at V and 8 bases at J, with 16 bases between the two ends. CDR3 sequence reads: CASSSSDTQEAFF. For the CDR3, the DNA is TGTGCCAGCAGCTCCTCGGACACCCAGGAAGCTTTCTTT.

This chain uses TRBV21-1 with TRBJ1-2; TRBD1, the table's D call, lacks a check against the DNA. TRBV21-1 is termed a pseudogene. The CDR3 length is 17 residues. CDR3 loop: CASSKRRLIQGGYGYTF. CDR3 DNA sequence: TGTGCCAGCAGCAAAAGAAGGCTTATACAGGGGGGCTATGGCTACACCTTC.

The chain couples TRBV19 to TRBJ2-1; 7 bases agree with TRBD2. V gave up 1 base and J gave up 10 bases; unmatched junction bases: 4. The CDR3 covers 13 residues. Germline V gene data show CDR1 as LNHDA and CDR2 as SQIVND (reference sequence). The CDR3 coding sequence is TGTGCCAGTAGTATAGTACCGCGGGAGGAGCAGTTCTTC. The encoded protein is CASSIVPREEQFF.

The CDR3 sequence: CASSQDLLISTDTQYF. The CDR3 nucleotides are TGTGCCAGCAGCCAAGATCTACTGATAAGCACAGATACGCAGTATTTT. V is TRBV3-1 and J is TRBJ2-3; no firm D call. The germline CDR1 and CDR2 sequences are LGHDT and YNNKEL (reference sequence). With 0 bases removed from V and 0 bases from J, the gap between germline ends came to 10 bases. CDR3 length: 16 residues.